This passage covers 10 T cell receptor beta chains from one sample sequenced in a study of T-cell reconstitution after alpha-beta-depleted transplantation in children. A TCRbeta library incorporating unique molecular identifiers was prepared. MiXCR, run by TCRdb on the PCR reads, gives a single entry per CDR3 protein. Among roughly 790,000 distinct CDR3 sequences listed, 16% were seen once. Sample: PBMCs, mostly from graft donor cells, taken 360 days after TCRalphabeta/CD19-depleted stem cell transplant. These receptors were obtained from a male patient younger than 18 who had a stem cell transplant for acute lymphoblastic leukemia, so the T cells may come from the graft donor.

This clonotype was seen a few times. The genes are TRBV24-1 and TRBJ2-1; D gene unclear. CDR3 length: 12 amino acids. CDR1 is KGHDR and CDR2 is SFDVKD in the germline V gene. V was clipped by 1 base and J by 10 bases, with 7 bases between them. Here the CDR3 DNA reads TGTGCCACCAGTGATTTTGGTCCGGAGCAGTTCTTC. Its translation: CATSDFGPEQFF.

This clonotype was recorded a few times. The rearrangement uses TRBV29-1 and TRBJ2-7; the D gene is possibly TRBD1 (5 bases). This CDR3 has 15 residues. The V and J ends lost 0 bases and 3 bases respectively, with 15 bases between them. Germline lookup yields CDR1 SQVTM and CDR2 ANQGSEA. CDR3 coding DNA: TGCAGCGTTGAAGAAGTTAGGGGTAGGGTCTACGAGCAGTACTTC. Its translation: CSVEEVRGRVYEQYF.

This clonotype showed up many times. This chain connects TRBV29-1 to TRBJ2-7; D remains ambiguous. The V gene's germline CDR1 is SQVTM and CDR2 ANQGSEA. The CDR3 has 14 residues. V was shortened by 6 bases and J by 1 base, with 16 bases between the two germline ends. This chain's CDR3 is CSVSEVVRSYEQYF. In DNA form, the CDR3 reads TGCAGCGTCTCTGAAGTGGTTCGTTCCTACGAGCAGTACTTC.

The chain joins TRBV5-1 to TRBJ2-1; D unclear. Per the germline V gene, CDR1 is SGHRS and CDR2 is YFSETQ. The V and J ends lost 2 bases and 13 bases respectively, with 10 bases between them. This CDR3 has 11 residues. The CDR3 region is CASSLEGFQFF. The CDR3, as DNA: TGCGCCAGCAGCTTAGAAGGATTCCAGTTCTTC.

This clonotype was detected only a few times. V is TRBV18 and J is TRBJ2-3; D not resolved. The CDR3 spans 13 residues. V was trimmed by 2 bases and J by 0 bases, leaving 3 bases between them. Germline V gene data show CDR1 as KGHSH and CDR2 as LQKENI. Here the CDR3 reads CASSPESTDTQYF. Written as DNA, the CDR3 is TGTGCCAGCTCACCAGAAAGCACAGATACGCAGTATTTT.

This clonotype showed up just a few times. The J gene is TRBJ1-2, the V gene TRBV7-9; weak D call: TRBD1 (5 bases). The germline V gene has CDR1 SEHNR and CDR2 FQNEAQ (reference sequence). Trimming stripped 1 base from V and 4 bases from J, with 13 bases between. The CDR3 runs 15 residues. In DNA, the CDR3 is TGTGCCAGCAGCTTAGTAGTCCTGGGACTCTATGGCTACACCTTC. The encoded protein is CASSLVVLGLYGYTF. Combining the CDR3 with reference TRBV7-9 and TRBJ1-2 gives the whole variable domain DTGVSQNPRHKITKRGQNVTFRCDPISEHNRLYWYRQTLGQGPEFLTYFQNEAQLEKSRLLSDRFSAERPKGSFSTLEIQRTEQGDSAMYLCASSLVVLGLYGYTFGSGTRLTVV.

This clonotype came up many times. The CDR3 DNA follows: TGTGCCAGCAGCTGGGAGGCGGCCAAAAACATTCAGTACTTC. Its protein product is CASSWEAAKNIQYF. The chain combines TRBV7-2 with TRBJ2-4, with D perhaps TRBD2 (6 bases). Trimming cost V 4 bases and J 1 base, with 8 bases left between them. The V gene's germline CDR1 is SGHTA and CDR2 FQGNSA. This CDR3 contains 14 residues.

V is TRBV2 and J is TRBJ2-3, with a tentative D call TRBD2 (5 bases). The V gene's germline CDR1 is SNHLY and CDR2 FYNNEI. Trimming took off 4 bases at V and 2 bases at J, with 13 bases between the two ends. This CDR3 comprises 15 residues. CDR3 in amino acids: CASSALARHTDTQYF. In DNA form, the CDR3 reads TGTGCCAGCAGTGCCTTAGCGCGACACACAGATACGCAGTATTTT.

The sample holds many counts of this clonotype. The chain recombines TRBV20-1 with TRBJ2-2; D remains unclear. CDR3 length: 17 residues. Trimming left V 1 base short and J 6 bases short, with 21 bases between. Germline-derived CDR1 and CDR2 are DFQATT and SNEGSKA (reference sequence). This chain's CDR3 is CSARVPRTQKVPGELFF. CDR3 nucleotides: TGCAGTGCTAGAGTCCCCCGGACGCAGAAGGTCCCCGGGGAGCTGTTTTTT.

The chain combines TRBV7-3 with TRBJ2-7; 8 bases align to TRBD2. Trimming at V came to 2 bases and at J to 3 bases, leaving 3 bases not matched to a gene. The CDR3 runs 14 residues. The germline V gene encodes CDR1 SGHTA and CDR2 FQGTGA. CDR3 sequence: CASSLQRGNYEQYF. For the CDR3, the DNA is TGTGCCAGCAGCTTACAGCGGGGGAACTACGAGCAGTACTTC.